Shown below are 28 T cell receptor beta chains from a single sample sequenced in a study of cytomegalovirus exposure and HLA in healthy donors. A multiplex PCR was run with 60 Vbeta primers and 13 Jbeta primers. Assay: immunoSEQ multiplex PCR; the TCRdb copy retains only in-frame clones and omits some. The table has some 250,000 clones, about four fifths seen once. Sequencing was performed on PBMCs. The receptors come from a woman aged 40 to 49 in good health and CMV-seropositive.

This rearrangement joins TRBV7-2 to TRBJ2-3; D not certain. This CDR3 comprises 15 residues. Germline V CDR1 and CDR2: SGHTA, FQGNSA. Trimming left V 3 bases short and J 3 bases short, with 13 bases between. The CDR3 nucleotides read TGTGCCAGCAGCTTTGGGTACGCGAGGACAGATACGCAGTATTTT. It is translated as CASSFGYARTDTQYF.

The V call is TRBV7-2, the J call TRBJ2-2, with 8 bases fitting TRBD1. The germline V gene has CDR1 SGHTA and CDR2 FQGNSA. The CDR3 covers 17 residues. The V and J ends lost 2 bases and 1 base, in that order; junction bases with no gene match: 6. CDR3 residues: CASSLRGGTGNTGELFF. CDR3 nucleotides: TGTGCCAGCAGCTTAAGGGGCGGGACAGGGAACACCGGGGAGCTGTTTTTT.

The genes are TRBV4-2 and TRBJ2-3, with D perhaps TRBD2 (5 bases). The CDR3 has 19 amino acids. The V end lost 2 bases, the J end lost 2 bases, and 23 bases lay between the germline ends. Germline CDR1 and CDR2: LGHNA and YNFKEQ. Written as DNA, the CDR3 is TGTGCCAGCAGCCAATGGCTAACCAGTCTTGGACTGGACACAGATACGCAGTATTTT. Translating it yields CASSQWLTSLGLDTDTQYF.

The chain joins TRBV18 to TRBJ2-7; 8 bases are shared with TRBD1. The germline CDR1 and CDR2 sequences are KGHSH and LQKENI. The CDR3 has 18 amino acids. With 0 bases clipped from V and 2 bases from J, the junction kept 12 bases outside the gene matches. CDR3 protein: CASSPPFLLSGQAYEQYF. The CDR3 nucleotides read TGTGCCAGCTCACCACCGTTTCTGCTCTCGGGACAGGCCTACGAGCAGTACTTC.

The chain is built from TRBV7-2 and TRBJ1-2; maybe TRBD1 (5 bases). The CDR3 sequence is 15 residues long. CDR1 and CDR2 from the germline V gene are SGHTA and FQGNSA. Trimming removed 4 bases at V and 8 bases at J, with 20 bases between. CDR3 amino acids: CASSSVVTGGRGYTF. The CDR3 DNA follows: TGTGCCAGCAGCTCAGTCGTCACAGGTGGTAGGGGCTACACCTTC.

This clone was counted a few times. The genes are TRBV19 and TRBJ1-5, with a tentative D call TRBD1 (6 bases). V was clipped by 5 bases and J by 0 bases, with 29 bases between them. Germline CDR1 and CDR2: LNHDA and SQIVND (reference sequence). The CDR3 is made up of 21 amino acids. The CDR3 DNA sequence: TGTGCCAGTAGTCTAGCGAGGGGGGGGTTACTGGGTGTATATAGCAATCAGCCCCAGCATTTT. Amino acid sequence: CASSLARGGLLGVYSNQPQHF. The whole variable domain, filled in from reference TRBV19 and TRBJ1-5, reads DGGITQSPKYLFRKEGQNVTLSCEQNLNHDAMYWYRQDPGQGLRLIYYSQIVNDFQKGDIAEGYSVSREKKESFPLTVTSAQKNPTAFYLCASSLARGGLLGVYSNQPQHFGDGTRLSIL.

The chain carries TRBV4-3 and TRBJ2-5; 8 positions agree with TRBD2. The germline gives CDR1 LGHNA, CDR2 YSLEER. The CDR3 spans 19 residues. The V segment lost 0 bases and the J segment 4 bases; nucleotides outside the gene matches: 16. The CDR3 DNA sequence: TGCGCCAGCAGCCAAGATGGGTTTACCGGGACTAGAAACGTAGAGACCCAGTACTTC. This gives the protein CASSQDGFTGTRNVETQYF.

The J gene is TRBJ2-1, the V gene TRBV7-3, with TRBD2 identical over 10 bases. The CDR3 has 17 residues. From germline, CDR1 is SGHTA and CDR2 FQGTGA. With V trimmed by 6 bases and J by 7 bases, 15 bases remained unmatched. The CDR3 DNA reads as TGTGCCAGCAGACCTAGCGGGAGTAGTGTGGGTGGGAATGAGCAGTTCTTC. Translating it yields CASRPSGSSVGGNEQFF.

The rearrangement joins TRBV11-2 to TRBJ1-1; D gene unclear. Looked up from germline, CDR1 is SGHAT and CDR2 is FQNNGV. This CDR3 comprises 12 residues. Trimming cost V 2 bases and J 4 bases, with 5 bases left between them. CDR3 coding DNA: TGTGCCAGCAGCTTACCTTTCACTGAAGCTTTCTTT. It specifies CASSLPFTEAFF.

The chain employs TRBV29-1 and TRBJ2-7, with 8 bases matching TRBD2. V trimming: 6 bases; J trimming: 6 bases; junction bases outside the gene matches: 10. CDR1 is SQVTM, CDR2 ANQGSEA, per germline. The CDR3 loop spans 13 amino acids. The CDR3 is CSVLGRVKREQYF. The CDR3 DNA is TGCAGCGTCCTCGGGAGGGTTAAACGCGAGCAGTACTTC.

V and J are TRBV4-2 and TRBJ2-1, with 9 positions matching TRBD1. CDR3 size: 14 residues. V was clipped by 5 bases and J by 5 bases; unmatched bases: 4. In germline, CDR1 is LGHNA, CDR2 YNFKEQ. CDR3 nucleotides: TGTGCCAGCAGCGCCGACAGGGGGAACAATGAGCAGTTCTTC. Its translation is CASSADRGNNEQFF.

The chain carries TRBV6-1 and TRBJ1-4; unclear D gene. This CDR3 contains 12 residues. Trimming removed 1 base at V and 13 bases at J, with 10 bases between. Germline V lookup: CDR1 MNHNS, CDR2 SASEGT. DNA of the CDR3: TGTGCCAGCAGTGAAGGTACACTATTACTGTTTTTT. Translated: CASSEGTLLLFF.

V gene TRBV30 combines with J gene TRBJ2-2, with TRBD2 matching over 12 bases. V shed 2 bases, J shed 7 bases, and the junction held 5 bases outside the gene matches. This CDR3 has 15 amino acids. Germline V lookup: CDR1 GTSNPN, CDR2 SVGIG (reference sequence). Written as DNA, the CDR3 is TGTGCCTGGAGTTCCCCGACTAGCGGGGGCGGGGAGCTGTTTTTT. Amino acids: CAWSSPTSGGGELFF.

A remark on this clone: One end of the junction does not line up with germline, which may come from a read error. In the same sample, other DNA sequences code for this CDR3. The J gene is TRBJ1-6, the V gene TRBV2; 10 bases map to TRBD1. This CDR3 is built from 16 residues. Germline V gene lookup returns CDR1 SNHLY and CDR2 FYNNEI. CDR3 coding DNA: TGTGCCAGCAGAGTCAGACAGGGGGCAAATAATTCCCCCCTCCACTTT. Protein product: CASRVRQGANNSPLHF.

The chain is built from TRBV11-1 and TRBJ2-4, with 10 bases lining up with TRBD1. Per the germline V gene, CDR1 is SGHAT and CDR2 is FQDESV (reference sequence). CDR3 length equals 19 residues. V lost 5 bases, J lost 0 bases, and 13 bases stayed unmatched. CDR3 bases: TGTGCCAGCAGCCCAACCGGGACAGGGGTTGGCATAGCCAAAAACATTCAGTACTTC. Protein sequence: CASSPTGTGVGIAKNIQYF.

The chain carries TRBV11-1 and TRBJ2-3, with D possibly matching TRBD1 (6 bases). V shed 3 bases and J shed 5 bases, with 18 bases lying between them. CDR1 is SGHAT and CDR2 is FQDESV in the germline V gene (reference sequence). The CDR3 consists of 16 residues. The chain's CDR3 is CASSFGQTLAGDTQYF. CDR3 nucleotides: TGTGCCAGCAGCTTCGGACAGACCTTGGCTGGAGATACGCAGTATTTT.

V gene TRBV30 combines with J gene TRBJ1-2; D possibly corresponds to TRBD1 (5 bases). Germline CDR1 and CDR2: GTSNPN and SVGIG (reference sequence). The V and J ends lost 3 bases and 2 bases respectively, with 19 bases between them. CDR3 length equals 16 residues. CDR3 bases: TGTGCCTGGAGCACCCCCAGGTTGACAGTCAACTATGGCTACACCTTC. Its translation is CAWSTPRLTVNYGYTF.

The chain has TRBV6-1 and TRBJ1-4; weak D call: TRBD1 (5 bases). This CDR3 is 15 amino acids long. Germline CDR1 reads MNHNS; CDR2 reads SASEGT. With 3 bases removed from V and 10 bases from J, the gap between germline ends came to 18 bases. The CDR3 bases are TGTGCCAGCAGTGAGACAGAACTAATGAGGTCAAAACTGTTTTTT. It translates to CASSETELMRSKLFF.

The chain couples TRBV30 to TRBJ1-2; 11 nucleotides agree with TRBD1. This CDR3 spans 17 amino acids. V lost 0 bases, J lost 4 bases, and 10 bases stayed unmatched. Germline lookup yields CDR1 GTSNPN and CDR2 SVGIG (reference sequence). CDR3 region: CAWSVKGQGATSYGYTF. CDR3 sequence (DNA): TGTGCCTGGAGTGTAAAAGGACAGGGGGCTACTAGCTATGGCTACACCTTC.

This chain joins TRBV2 and TRBJ2-5; D is uncertain. V lost 8 bases to trimming and J lost 5 bases, with 12 bases between them. The germline gives CDR1 SNHLY, CDR2 FYNNEI. The CDR3 consists of 12 residues. CDR3 nucleotide sequence: TGTGCCAGCGGGCTGACCGAGGAGACCCAGTACTTC. This translates into CASGLTEETQYF.

The chain is built from TRBV30 and TRBJ2-3, with D perhaps TRBD2 (6 bases). This CDR3 comprises 12 residues. CDR1 is GTSNPN and CDR2 is SVGIG in the germline V gene (reference sequence). CDR3 in DNA: TGTGCTCAAGAGGGAGGTACAGATACGCAGTATTTT. Its protein is CAQEGGTDTQYF.

This chain links TRBV30 with TRBJ2-7, with D perhaps TRBD2 (6 bases). CDR1 GTSNPN and CDR2 SVGIG come from the germline V gene (reference sequence). The CDR3 has 11 amino acids. The ends were cut back, 0 bases at V and 11 bases at J, with 11 bases in the middle. CDR3 DNA: TGTGCCTGGAGTGTAGGAGGGAACGAGTACTTC. Its translation is CAWSVGGNEYF.

This chain joins TRBV5-1 and TRBJ1-2, with D uncertain. The germline V gene has CDR1 SGHRS and CDR2 YFSETQ. The CDR3 spans 18 residues. Between the trimmed V and J ends, which lost 4 bases and 8 bases, there was a span of 30 bases. The CDR3 DNA reads TGCGCCAGCAGCCTTAAGAGTCCAGGAACTACATTTTCGGGAGGCTACACCTTC. Translating gives CASSLKSPGTTFSGGYTF.

The V call is TRBV4-3, the J call TRBJ1-3; D might be TRBD1 (5 bases). The germline V gene has CDR1 LGHNA and CDR2 YSLEER. The CDR3 runs 18 residues. Trimming cost V 4 bases and J 3 bases, with 22 bases left between them. CDR3 protein: CASSLNVVGRAGGNTIYF. The CDR3 DNA reads as TGCGCCAGCAGCCTAAATGTCGTGGGCAGGGCAGGTGGAAACACCATATATTTT.

The V gene is TRBV30, the J gene TRBJ2-3, with 10 bases lining up with TRBD1. V lost 2 bases to trimming and J lost 1 base; unmatched junction nucleotides: 3. Germline assignment: CDR1 GTSNPN and CDR2 SVGIG (reference sequence). The CDR3 has 15 amino acids. The CDR3 DNA is TGTGCCTGGAGTCCCGGGACAGGGGGCACAGATACGCAGTATTTT. This translates into CAWSPGTGGTDTQYF.

This clone was seen just once. CDR3 region: CASSPRTSGGAGNTGELFF. The CDR3 DNA reads as TGTGCCAGCAGCCCCCGGACTAGCGGGGGGGCGGGGAACACCGGGGAGCTGTTTTTT. J is TRBJ2-2 and V is TRBV9, with 15 bases identical to TRBD2. The length of the CDR3 is 19 residues. V lost 4 bases to trimming and J lost 1 base; unmatched junction nucleotides: 8. Germline CDR1 SGDLS, CDR2 YYNGEE.

The chain joins TRBV7-2 to TRBJ2-4, with a possible D match to TRBD1 (6 bases). V gave up 1 base and J gave up 9 bases, with 16 bases separating them. Germline V CDR1 and CDR2: SGHTA, FQGNSA. The CDR3 sequence is 15 residues long. CDR3 DNA: TGTGCCAGCAGCTTAGGTTCAACAGGGTTGGTCATTCAGTACTTC. Its translation is CASSLGSTGLVIQYF.

This chain uses TRBV5-4 with TRBJ1-4; 9 bases are a match to TRBD1. The germline CDR1 and CDR2 sequences are SGHNT and YYREEE (reference sequence). CDR3 size: 14 residues. Trimming cost V 5 bases and J 6 bases; bases outside gene matches: 5. Written as DNA, the CDR3 is TGTGCCAGCAGTCTACGGACAGGGGATGAAAAACTGTTTTTT. Protein: CASSLRTGDEKLFF.